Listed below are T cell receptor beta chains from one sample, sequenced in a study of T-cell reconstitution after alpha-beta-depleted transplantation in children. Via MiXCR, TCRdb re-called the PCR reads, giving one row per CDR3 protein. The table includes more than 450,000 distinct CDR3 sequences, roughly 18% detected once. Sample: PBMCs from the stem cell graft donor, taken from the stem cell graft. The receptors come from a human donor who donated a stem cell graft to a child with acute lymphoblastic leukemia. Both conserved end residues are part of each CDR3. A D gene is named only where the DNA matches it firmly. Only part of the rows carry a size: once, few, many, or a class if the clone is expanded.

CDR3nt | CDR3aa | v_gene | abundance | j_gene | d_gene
TGTGCCAGCAGCCAACAGACAGGGTCCCCCTACGAGCAGTACTTC | CASSQQTGSPYEQYF | TRBV14 | - | TRBJ2-7 | TRBD1
TGTGCCAGCACCGCCACGGGCTACGAGCAGTACTTC | CASTATGYEQYF | TRBV12-3/TRBV12-4 | few | TRBJ2-7 | -
TGCGCCAGCAGCTTGGTGGGTCTAGACACAGAGACCCAGTACTTC | CASSLVGLDTETQYF | TRBV5-1 | - | TRBJ2-5 | -
TGCGCCAGCAGCTATACAAGCCCCAGGGAAGGTGGAAACACCATATATTTT | CASSYTSPREGGNTIYF | TRBV5-1 | few | TRBJ1-3 | -
TGTGCCAGCGGTCCGCGGAAACTGGAGCTGTTTTTT | CASGPRKLELFF | TRBV27 | few | TRBJ2-2 | -
TGTGCCAGTGGGCTTTCCTACAATGAGCAGTTCTTC | CASGLSYNEQFF | TRBV27 | - | TRBJ2-1 | -
TGCGCCAGCAGCTTTCGGGGGGCAGATACCGGGGAGCTGTTTTTT | CASSFRGADTGELFF | TRBV5-1 | - | TRBJ2-2 | -
TGCAGCGTTGTTGGGTGGGCAGTTCAAGAGACCCAGTACTTC | CSVVGWAVQETQYF | TRBV29-1 | few | TRBJ2-5 | -
TGTGCCAGCAATCCGGCCCCTATGGGAGACTACGAGCAGTACTTC | CASNPAPMGDYEQYF | TRBV27 | few | TRBJ2-7 | -
TGCGCCAGCAGCCAACGTGGTCTGGAAAACACCATATATTTT | CASSQRGLENTIYF | TRBV4-1 | few | TRBJ1-3 | -
TGTGCCAGCAGCGGGGCCCCATCCTACGAGCAGTACTTC | CASSGAPSYEQYF | TRBV9 | - | TRBJ2-7 | -